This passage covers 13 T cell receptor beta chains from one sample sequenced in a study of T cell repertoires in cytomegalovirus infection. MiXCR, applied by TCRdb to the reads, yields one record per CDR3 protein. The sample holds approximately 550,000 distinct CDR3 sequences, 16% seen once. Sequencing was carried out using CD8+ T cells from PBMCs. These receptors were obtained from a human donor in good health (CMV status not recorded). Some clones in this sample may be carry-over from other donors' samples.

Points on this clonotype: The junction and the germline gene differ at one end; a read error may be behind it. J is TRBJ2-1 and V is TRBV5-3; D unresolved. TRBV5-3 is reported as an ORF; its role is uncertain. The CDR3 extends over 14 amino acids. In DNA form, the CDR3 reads TGTGCCAGCAGCTTGGATAATGGGCCCAATGAGCAGTTCTTC. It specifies CASSLDNGPNEQFF.

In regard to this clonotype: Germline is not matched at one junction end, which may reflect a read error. CDR3 in DNA: TGTGCCAGCAGCCAAGAGACGGTCCGGGACAGGGCCTACGAGCTGTACTTC. Protein: CASSQETVRDRAYELYF. This chain uses TRBV4-2 with TRBJ2-7; 9 nucleotides match TRBD1. CDR3 length: 17 amino acids. The germline V gene encodes CDR1 LGHNA and CDR2 YNFKEQ.

The CDR3 DNA follows: TGTGCCAGCAGCCCTATGGCGGGTCTAGAGAGATGGGGGCAGTACTTC. This gives the protein CASSPMAGLERWGQYF. The V gene is TRBV27, the J gene TRBJ2-7, with a tentative D call TRBD2 (5 bases). CDR3 length: 16 residues. From germline, CDR1 is MNHEY and CDR2 SMNVEV (reference sequence). The V end was cut by 6 bases, the J end by 9 bases, with 27 bases between.

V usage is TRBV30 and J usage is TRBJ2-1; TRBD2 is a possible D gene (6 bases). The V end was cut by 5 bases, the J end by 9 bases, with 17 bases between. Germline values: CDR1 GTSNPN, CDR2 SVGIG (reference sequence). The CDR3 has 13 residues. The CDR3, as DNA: TGTGCCTGGTCCGGGACTGTACGTTCTGAGCAGTTCTTC. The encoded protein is CAWSGTVRSEQFF. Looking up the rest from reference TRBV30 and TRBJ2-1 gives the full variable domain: SQTIHQWPATLVQPVGSPLSLECTVEGTSNPNLYWYRQAAGRGLQLLFYSVGIGQISSEVPQNLSASRPQDRQFILSSKKLLLSDSGFYLCAWSGTVRSEQFFGPGTRLTVL.

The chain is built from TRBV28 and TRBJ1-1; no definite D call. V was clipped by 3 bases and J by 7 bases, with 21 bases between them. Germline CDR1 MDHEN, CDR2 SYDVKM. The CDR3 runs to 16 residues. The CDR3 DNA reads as TGTGCCAGCAGTTTGAGATATCCGAGGGCTCGGAGTGAAGCTTTCTTT. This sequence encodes CASSLRYPRARSEAFF.

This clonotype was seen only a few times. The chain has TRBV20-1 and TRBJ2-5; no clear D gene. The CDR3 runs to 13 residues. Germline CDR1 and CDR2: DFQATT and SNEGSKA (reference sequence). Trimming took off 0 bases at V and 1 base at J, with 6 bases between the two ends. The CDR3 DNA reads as TGCAGTGCTAGAGAACACTCCCAAGAGACCCAGTACTTC. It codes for CSAREHSQETQYF.

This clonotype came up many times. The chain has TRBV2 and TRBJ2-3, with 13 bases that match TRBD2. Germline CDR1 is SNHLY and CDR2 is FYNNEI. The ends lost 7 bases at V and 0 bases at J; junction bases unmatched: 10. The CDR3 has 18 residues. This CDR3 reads CASTTVGLAGASTDTQYF. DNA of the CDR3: TGTGCCAGCACCACCGTAGGACTAGCGGGAGCTAGCACAGATACGCAGTATTTT.

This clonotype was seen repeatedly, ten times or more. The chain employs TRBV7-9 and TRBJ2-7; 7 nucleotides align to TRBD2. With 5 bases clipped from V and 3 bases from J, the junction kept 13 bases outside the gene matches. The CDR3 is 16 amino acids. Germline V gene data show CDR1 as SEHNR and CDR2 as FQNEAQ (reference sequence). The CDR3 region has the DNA TGTGCCAGCAGCCTACCAAATTCGCTAGCGGACTACGAGCAGTACTTC. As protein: CASSLPNSLADYEQYF.

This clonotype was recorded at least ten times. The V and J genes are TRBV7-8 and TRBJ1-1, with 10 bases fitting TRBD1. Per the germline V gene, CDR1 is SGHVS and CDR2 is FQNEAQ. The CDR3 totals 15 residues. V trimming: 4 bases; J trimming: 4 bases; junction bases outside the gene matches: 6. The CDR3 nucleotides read TGTGCCAGCAGCTACACGGGACAGGGGATCACTGAAGCTTTCTTT. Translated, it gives CASSYTGQGITEAFF.

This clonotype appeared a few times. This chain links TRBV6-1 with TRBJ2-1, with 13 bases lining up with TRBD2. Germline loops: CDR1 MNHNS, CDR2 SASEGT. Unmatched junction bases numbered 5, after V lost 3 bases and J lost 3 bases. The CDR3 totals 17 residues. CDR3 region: CASSDWTSGSLYNEQFF. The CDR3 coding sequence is TGTGCCAGCAGTGATTGGACTAGCGGGAGTCTCTACAATGAGCAGTTCTTC.

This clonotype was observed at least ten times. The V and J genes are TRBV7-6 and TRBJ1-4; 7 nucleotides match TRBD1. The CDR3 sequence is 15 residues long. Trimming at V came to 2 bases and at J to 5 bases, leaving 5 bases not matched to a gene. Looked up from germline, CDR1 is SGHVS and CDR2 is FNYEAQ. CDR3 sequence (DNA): TGTGCCAGCAGCTTACGGGACAGCCGAAATGAAAAACTGTTTTTT. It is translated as CASSLRDSRNEKLFF.

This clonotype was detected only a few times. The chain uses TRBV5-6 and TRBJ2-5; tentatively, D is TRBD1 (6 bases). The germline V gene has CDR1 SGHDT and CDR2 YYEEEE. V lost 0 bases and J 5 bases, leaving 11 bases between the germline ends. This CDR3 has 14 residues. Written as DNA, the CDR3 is TGTGCCAGCAGCTTGGCCACAGGGATGGAGACCCAGTACTTC. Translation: CASSLATGMETQYF.

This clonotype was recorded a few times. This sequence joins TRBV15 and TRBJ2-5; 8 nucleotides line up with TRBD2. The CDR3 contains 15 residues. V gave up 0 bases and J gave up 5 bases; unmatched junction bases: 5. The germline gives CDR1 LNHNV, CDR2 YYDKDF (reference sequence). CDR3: CATSRDGRGKETQYF. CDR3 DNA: TGTGCCACCAGCAGAGACGGGAGGGGAAAGGAGACCCAGTACTTC.